Given below is one T cell receptor (beta chain) in context. This sample was included in a study of blood T cell repertoires in COVID-19. Turning to the study itself: Spain, Italy and the United States supplied samples that represented acute and convalescent COVID-19. Nucleic acid was either cDNA or gDNA, and it came from T cells, B-cell-depleted T cells, or PBMCs.

This CDR3 is built from 13 residues. Germline values: CDR1 MNHNS, CDR2 SASEGT. V lost 0 bases to trimming and J lost 7 bases, with 10 bases between them. In the source study's methods: Estimation of nucleated cell counts was performed using reference gene primer amplification. Sequencing was performed with immunoSEQ multiplex PCR; in TCRdb, only in-frame clones are kept and a portion is missing. The V and J calls and clone size are taken from that table; D and trimming were inferred from the DNA. Of over 150,000 clones in the sample, more than 80% were seen once. The receptor was isolated from a human donor in a cohort sampled during active COVID-19. Sample: peripheral blood. V is TRBV6-1 and J is TRBJ2-7; no clear D. CDR3 loop: CASSEAGRPEQYF. The CDR3 DNA follows: TGTGCCAGCAGTGAAGCGGGCCGACCGGAGCAGTACTTC.